This T cell receptor beta chain derives from a study of T cell clonotyping in hematopoietic cell transplantation (dated by TCRdb to the early 2020s). The study in broad terms: The study collected approximately 130 blood samples from 30 to 40 consecutive transplant recipients and their related donors. Patients were recruited between September 2015 and 2017 and followed until late 2020 or death.

Measured from the cysteine to the phenylalanine, the CDR3 is 16 residues long. Kept here is only the CDR3 DNA, which spans 48 bases and is read in frame from base 1. V is shortened by 5 bases, J by 4 bases, and the region joining them spans 19 bases. The germline V gene gives CDR1 as SGHVS and CDR2 as FQNEAQ. Blood samples for TCR beta sequencing were provided by related transplant donors. Nuclei Lysis Solution was used to extract genomic DNA from fresh or cryopreserved unfractionated peripheral blood mononuclear cells. This clone has just one count. What this receptor recognizes is not known. No much larger clone exists at a distance of one base, and base qualities are not known. The immunoSEQ assay, a bias-controlled multiplex PCR with V- and J-specific primers, was used to amplify TCR beta CDR3 regions from genomic DNA. A second PCR step added a proprietary barcode and Illumina adapter sequences to the CDR3 amplicons. CDR3 libraries were sequenced on an Illumina MiSeq instrument. The study's processing was this. Export and quality control were done with immunoSEQ Analyzer 3.0, while downstream analyses used R Bioconductor and Immunarch. Only productive rearrangements within the normalized downsampled data set were used in the calculation of repertoire metrics. In the normalized cohort, clonotypes with more than 5 templates were defined as pathologically expanded. The Inverse Simpson Index was used to measure repertoire diversity. To capture all clonotypes, CMV-specificity analyses were performed on the non-normalized data set. What TCRdb holds here is the immuneACCESS table cut down to in-frame rearrangements. Part of the clones is not present; checked against another copy, under half of the missing clones reflect an unresolved V gene, and the others are unexplained. The D gene and trimming were derived from the DNA, and the V and J assignments and clone size from that table. Across this sample there are roughly 16,000 clones, with around 90% seen only once. The ten largest make up about 5.4% of the sample.

Study-wide findings and limitations: Just a small fraction of recipient repertoires overlapped with donor repertoires, and more than 95% appeared de novo at the given depth. After transplant, TCR diversity in recipients dropped, and pathologically expanded clonotypes increased progressively from day 30 to day 180. Sample size was limited, and cells were not sorted, so CD4 and CD8 repertoire contributions could not be separated. Broader TCR repertoire diversity after transplant was predicted by Inverse Simpson Index values from donors and from recipients before transplant.

This TCR came from a man in his forties in good health. Some clones in this sample may be carry-over from other donors' samples. The sequence joins TRBV7-8 to TRBJ2-3; no D segment can be confidently identified. Sequencing was done on a sample of peripheral blood mononuclear cells. CDR3 region: CASSPVGLTLADTQYF. Read as DNA, the sequence is TGTGCCAGCAGCCCGGTAGGGCTCACGTTGGCAGATACGCAGTATTTT. With the portions outside the CDR3 filled from the reference TRBV7-8 and TRBJ2-3 genes, the complete variable region becomes GAGVSQSPRYKVAKRGQDVALRCDPISGHVSLFWYQQALGQGPEFLTYFQNEAQLDKSGLPSDRFFAERPEGSVSTLKIQRTQQEDSAVYLCASSPVGLTLADTQYFGPGTRLTVL.